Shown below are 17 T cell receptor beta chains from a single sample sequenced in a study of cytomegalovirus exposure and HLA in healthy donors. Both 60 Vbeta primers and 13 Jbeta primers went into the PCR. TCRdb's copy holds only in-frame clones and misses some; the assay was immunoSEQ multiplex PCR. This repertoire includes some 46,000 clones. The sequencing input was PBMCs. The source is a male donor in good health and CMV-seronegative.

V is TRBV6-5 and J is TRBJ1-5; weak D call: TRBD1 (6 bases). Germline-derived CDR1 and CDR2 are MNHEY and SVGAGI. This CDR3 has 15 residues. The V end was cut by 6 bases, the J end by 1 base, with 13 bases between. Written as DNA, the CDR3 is TGTGCCAGCAGCGCGGACAGATTGAGCAATCAGCCCCAGCATTTT. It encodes CASSADRLSNQPQHF.

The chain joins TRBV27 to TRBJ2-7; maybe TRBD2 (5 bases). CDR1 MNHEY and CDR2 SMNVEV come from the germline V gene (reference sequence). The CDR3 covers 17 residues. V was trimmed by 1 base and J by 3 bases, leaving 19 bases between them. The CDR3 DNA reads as TGTGCCAGCAGTTTATTCCCTCCCCAGCGGATGAACTACGAGCAGTACTTC. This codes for CASSLFPPQRMNYEQYF.

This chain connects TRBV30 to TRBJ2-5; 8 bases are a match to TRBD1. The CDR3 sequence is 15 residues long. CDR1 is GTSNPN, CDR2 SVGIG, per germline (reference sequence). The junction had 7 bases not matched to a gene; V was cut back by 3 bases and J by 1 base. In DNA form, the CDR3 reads TGTGCCTGGAGCCCTGGGACAGGCGTCCAAGAGACCCAGTACTTC. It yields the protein CAWSPGTGVQETQYF.

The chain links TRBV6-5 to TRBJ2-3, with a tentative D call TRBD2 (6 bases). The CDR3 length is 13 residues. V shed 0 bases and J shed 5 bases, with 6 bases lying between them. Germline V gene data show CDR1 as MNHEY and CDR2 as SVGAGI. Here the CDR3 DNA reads TGTGCCAGCAGTTACTCGGGGGGAGATACGCAGTATTTT. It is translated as CASSYSGGDTQYF.

In DNA form, the CDR3 reads TGTGCCAGTCAAAATAGGGGCCGCACAGATACGCAGTATTTT. Translation: CASQNRGRTDTQYF. V usage is TRBV6-5 and J usage is TRBJ2-3; D possibly corresponds to TRBD1 (5 bases). V was clipped by 9 bases and J by 1 base, with 14 bases between them. This CDR3 is built from 14 residues. Germline values: CDR1 MNHEY, CDR2 SVGAGI.

CDR3 sequence (DNA): TGTGCCAGCAGCTTACGTGTAGCGTGTGCCTACGAGCAGTACTTC. Protein sequence: CASSLRVACAYEQYF. The gene calls are TRBV7-2 and TRBJ2-7; perhaps TRBD2 as D (5 bases). The CDR3 loop spans 15 amino acids. Trimming stripped 2 bases from V and 2 bases from J, with 13 bases between. The V gene's germline CDR1 is SGHTA and CDR2 FQGNSA.

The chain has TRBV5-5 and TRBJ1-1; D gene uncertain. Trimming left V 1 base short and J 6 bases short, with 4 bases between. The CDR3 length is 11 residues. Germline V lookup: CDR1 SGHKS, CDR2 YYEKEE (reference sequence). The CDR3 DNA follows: TGTGCCAGCAGCTTGCGGGCTGAAGCTTTCTTT. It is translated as CASSLRAEAFF.

The CDR3 spells CASSLFRDRVSYGYTF. The CDR3 region has the DNA TGTGCCAGCAGCTTGTTCAGGGACAGGGTTTCATATGGCTACACCTTC. The chain combines TRBV5-6 with TRBJ1-2; 9 bases fit TRBD1. After removal of 1 base from V and 5 bases from J, the junction contained 9 bases not matched to a gene. The CDR3 covers 16 residues. Germline values: CDR1 SGHDT, CDR2 YYEEEE.

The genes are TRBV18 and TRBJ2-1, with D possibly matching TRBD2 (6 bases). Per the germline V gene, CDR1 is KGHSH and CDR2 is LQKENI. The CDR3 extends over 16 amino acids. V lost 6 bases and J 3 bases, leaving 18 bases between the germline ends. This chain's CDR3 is CASSRGGNTLYNEQFF. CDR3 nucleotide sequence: TGTGCCAGCTCTCGCGGCGGGAATACTCTCTACAATGAGCAGTTCTTC.

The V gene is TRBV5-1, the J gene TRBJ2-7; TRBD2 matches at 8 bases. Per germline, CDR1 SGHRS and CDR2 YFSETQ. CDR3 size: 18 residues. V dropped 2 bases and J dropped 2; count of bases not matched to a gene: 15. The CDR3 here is CASSFRAGAPFPTYEQYF. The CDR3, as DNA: TGCGCCAGCAGCTTCCGAGCGGGAGCTCCATTCCCGACCTACGAGCAGTACTTC.

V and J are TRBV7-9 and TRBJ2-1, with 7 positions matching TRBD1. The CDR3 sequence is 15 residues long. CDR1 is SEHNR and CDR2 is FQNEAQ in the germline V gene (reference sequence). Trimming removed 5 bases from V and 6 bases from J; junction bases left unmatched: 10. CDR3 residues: CASSPGTEGGNEQFF. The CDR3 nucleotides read TGTGCCAGCAGCCCCGGGACAGAAGGTGGCAATGAGCAGTTCTTC.

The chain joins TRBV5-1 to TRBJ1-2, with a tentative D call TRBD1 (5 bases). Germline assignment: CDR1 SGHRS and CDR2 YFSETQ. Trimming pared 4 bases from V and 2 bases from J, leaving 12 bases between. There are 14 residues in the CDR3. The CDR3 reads CASSPDSGNYGYTF. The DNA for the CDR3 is TGCGCCAGCAGCCCCGACAGTGGGAACTATGGCTACACCTTC.

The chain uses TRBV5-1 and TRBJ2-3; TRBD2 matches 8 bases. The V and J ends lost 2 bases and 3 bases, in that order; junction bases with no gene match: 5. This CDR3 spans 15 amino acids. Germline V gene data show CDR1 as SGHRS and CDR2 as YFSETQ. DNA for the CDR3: TGCGCCAGCAGCTTTGGACGGGAGGGGACAGATACGCAGTATTTT. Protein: CASSFGREGTDTQYF.

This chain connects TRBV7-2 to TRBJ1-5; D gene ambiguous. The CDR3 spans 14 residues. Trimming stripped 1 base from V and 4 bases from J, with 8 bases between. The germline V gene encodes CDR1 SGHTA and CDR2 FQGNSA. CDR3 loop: CASSLGQANQPQHF. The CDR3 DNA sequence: TGTGCCAGCAGCTTAGGTCAGGCGAATCAGCCCCAGCATTTT.

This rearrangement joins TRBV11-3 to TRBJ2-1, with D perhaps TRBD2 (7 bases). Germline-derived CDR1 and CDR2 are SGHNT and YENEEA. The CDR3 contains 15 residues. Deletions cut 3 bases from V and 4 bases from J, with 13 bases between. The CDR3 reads CASSFGGRNYNEQFF. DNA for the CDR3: TGTGCCAGCAGCTTCGGGGGGCGGAATTACAATGAGCAGTTCTTC. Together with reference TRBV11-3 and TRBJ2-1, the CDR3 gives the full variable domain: EAGVVQSPRYKIIEKKQPVAFWCNPISGHNTLYWYLQNLGQGPELLIRYENEEAVDDSQLPKDRFSAERLKGVDSTLKIQPAELGDSAVYLCASSFGGRNYNEQFFGPGTRLTVL.

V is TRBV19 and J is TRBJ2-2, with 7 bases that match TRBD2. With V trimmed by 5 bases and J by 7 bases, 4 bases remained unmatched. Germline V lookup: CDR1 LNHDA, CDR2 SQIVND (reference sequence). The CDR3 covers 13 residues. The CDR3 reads CASSLGGVGELFF. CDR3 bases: TGTGCCAGTAGTCTTGGGGGGGTCGGGGAGCTGTTTTTT.

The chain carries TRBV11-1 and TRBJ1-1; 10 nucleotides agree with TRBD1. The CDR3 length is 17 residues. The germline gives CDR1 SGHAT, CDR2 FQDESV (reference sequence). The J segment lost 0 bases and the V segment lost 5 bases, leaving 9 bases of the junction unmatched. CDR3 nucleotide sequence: TGTGCCAGCAGCCTCCGGGACAGGGGTTGGATGAACACTGAAGCTTTCTTT. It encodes CASSLRDRGWMNTEAFF.